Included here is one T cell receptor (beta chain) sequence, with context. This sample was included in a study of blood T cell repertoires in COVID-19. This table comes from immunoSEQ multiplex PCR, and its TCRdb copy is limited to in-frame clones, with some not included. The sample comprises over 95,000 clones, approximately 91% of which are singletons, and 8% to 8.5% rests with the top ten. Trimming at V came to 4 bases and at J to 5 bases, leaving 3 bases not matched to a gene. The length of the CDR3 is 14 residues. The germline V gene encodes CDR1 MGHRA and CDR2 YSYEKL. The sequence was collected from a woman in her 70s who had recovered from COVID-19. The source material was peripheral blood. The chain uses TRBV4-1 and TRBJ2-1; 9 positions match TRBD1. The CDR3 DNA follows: TGCGCCAGCAGCCCAGACAGGGGGGACAATGAGCAGTTCTTC. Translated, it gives CASSPDRGDNEQFF.